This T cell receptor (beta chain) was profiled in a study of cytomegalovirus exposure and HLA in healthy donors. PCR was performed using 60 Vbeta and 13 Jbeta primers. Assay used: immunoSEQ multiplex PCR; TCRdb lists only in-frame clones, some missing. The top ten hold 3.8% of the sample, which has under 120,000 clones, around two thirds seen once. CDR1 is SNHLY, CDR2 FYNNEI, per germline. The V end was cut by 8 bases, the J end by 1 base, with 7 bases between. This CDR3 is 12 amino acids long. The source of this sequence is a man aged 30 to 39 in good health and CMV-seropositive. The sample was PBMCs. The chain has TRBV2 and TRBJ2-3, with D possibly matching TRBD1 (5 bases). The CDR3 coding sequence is TGTGCCAGCGGGGCCCGCACAGATACGCAGTATTTT. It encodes CASGARTDTQYF.